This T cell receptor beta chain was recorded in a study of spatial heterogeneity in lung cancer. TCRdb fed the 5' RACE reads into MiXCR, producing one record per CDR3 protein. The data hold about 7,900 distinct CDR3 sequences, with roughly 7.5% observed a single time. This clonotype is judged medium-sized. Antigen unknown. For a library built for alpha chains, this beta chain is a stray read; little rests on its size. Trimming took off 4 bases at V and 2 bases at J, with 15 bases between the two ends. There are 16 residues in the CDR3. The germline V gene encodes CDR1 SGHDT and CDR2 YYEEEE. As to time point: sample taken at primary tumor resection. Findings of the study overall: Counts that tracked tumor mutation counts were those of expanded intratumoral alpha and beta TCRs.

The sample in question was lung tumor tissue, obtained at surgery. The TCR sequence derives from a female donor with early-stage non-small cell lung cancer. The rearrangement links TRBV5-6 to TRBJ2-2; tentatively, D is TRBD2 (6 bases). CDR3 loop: CASSPGETSNTGELFF. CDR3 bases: TGTGCCAGCAGCCCCGGCGAGACTAGTAACACCGGGGAGCTGTTTTTT. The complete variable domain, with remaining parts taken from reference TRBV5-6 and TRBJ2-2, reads DAGVTQSPTHLIKTRGQQVTLRCSPKSGHDTVSWYQQALGQGPQFIFQYYEEEERQRGNFPDRFSGHQFPNYSSELNVNALLLGDSALYLCASSPGETSNTGELFFGEGSRLTVL.